Shown below are 2 T cell receptor beta chains from a single sample sequenced in a study of identical twins. TCRdb itself ran the 5' RACE reads through MiXCR, one entry per CDR3 protein. The table shows 310,000 or so distinct CDR3 sequences, with less than 9.5% occurring only once. This same sample was also taken into another study, of yellow fever vaccine responses in identical twins.

The sequenced sample consisted of CD8+ T cells sorted from blood. These receptors were collected from a young woman in good health.

This clonotype has a count of ten or more. The V gene is TRBV5-1, the J gene TRBJ2-2; TRBD1 agrees at 7 bases. The germline gives CDR1 SGHRS, CDR2 YFSETQ. The CDR3 consists of 16 residues. The V and J ends lost 4 bases and 0 bases, in that order; junction bases with no gene match: 6. CDR3 region: CASSPWDRANTGELFF. CDR3 nucleotide sequence: TGCGCCAGCAGCCCTTGGGACAGAGCGAACACCGGGGAGCTGTTTTTT.

The rearrangement uses TRBV9 and TRBJ2-7, with D possibly TRBD2 on 7 matching bases. The CDR3 spans 15 residues. Germline V gene sequence: CDR1 SGDLS, CDR2 YYNGEE. V lost 4 bases and J 2 bases, leaving 16 bases between the germline ends. The CDR3 sequence is CASSPQGGGTYEQYF. In DNA, the CDR3 is TGTGCCAGCAGCCCCCAGGGCGGGGGCACCTACGAGCAGTACTTC. The full variable domain, in which reference TRBV9 and TRBJ2-7 provide the parts outside the CDR3, is DSGVTQTPKHLITATGQRVTLRCSPRSGDLSVYWYQQSLDQGLQFLIQYYNGEERAKGNILERFSAQQFPDLHSELNLSSLELGDSALYFCASSPQGGGTYEQYFGPGTRLTVT.